Below are 21 T cell receptor beta chains sequenced from a single sample in a study of STAT3 mutations in large granular lymphocyte leukemia. Study-wide findings and caveats: Every T-LGLL patient had at least one immunodominant TCRbeta clonotype.

Assay used: immunoSEQ multiplex PCR; TCRdb lists only in-frame clones, some missing. This table holds several thousand clones, approximately 91% found once. No antigen has been identified for these receptors. The specimen sequenced was peripheral blood mononuclear cells. The receptors stem from a man older than 75 with T-cell large granular lymphocyte leukemia. Some clones in this sample may be carry-over from other donors' samples.

The CDR3: CASSLHRFEYQPQHF. The CDR3 DNA follows: TGTGCCAGCAGCTTGCACAGGTTTGAATATCAGCCCCAGCATTTT. The chain employs TRBV5-5 and TRBJ1-5; maybe TRBD1 (5 bases). The germline gives CDR1 SGHKS, CDR2 YYEKEE (reference sequence). V was clipped by 1 base and J by 5 bases, with 13 bases between them. This CDR3 is 15 amino acids long.

The chain is built from TRBV18 and TRBJ2-1, with D hard to call. This CDR3 contains 14 residues. Trimming shortened V by 3 bases and J by 4 bases, and 10 bases separated the two germline ends. The V gene's germline CDR1 is KGHSH and CDR2 LQKENI. The chain's CDR3 is CASSPGNVYNEQFF. The CDR3 DNA is TGTGCCAGCTCACCGGGCAACGTTTACAATGAGCAGTTCTTC.

This clone has just one count. This chain joins TRBV25-1 and TRBJ1-6, with 8 bases that match TRBD1. This CDR3 is built from 13 residues. CDR1 and CDR2 (germline): MGHDK, SYGVNS. V lost 8 bases to trimming and J lost 9 bases; unmatched junction nucleotides: 6. CDR3: CASRTGGSSPLHF. The CDR3 bases are TGTGCCAGCCGCACAGGGGGAAGTTCACCCCTCCACTTT.

V usage is TRBV10-3 and J usage is TRBJ1-1; D gene unclear. Germline lookup yields CDR1 ENHRY and CDR2 SYGVKD. The V end was cut by 1 base, the J end by 1 base, with 7 bases between. This CDR3 is built from 14 residues. CDR3 sequence (DNA): TGTGCCATCAGTGAGTTTGAGGGGAACACTGAAGCTTTCTTT. Protein sequence: CAISEFEGNTEAFF.

This clone was seen only a few times. V usage is TRBV18 and J usage is TRBJ1-2; no clear D gene. CDR1 and CDR2 (germline): KGHSH, LQKENI. The CDR3 extends over 12 amino acids. Deletions cut 2 bases from V and 8 bases from J, with 9 bases between. The CDR3 region is CASSPESEGYTF. DNA of the CDR3: TGTGCCAGCTCACCAGAGAGCGAGGGCTACACCTTC.

The rearrangement links TRBV18 to TRBJ1-1; no definite D call. This CDR3 contains 13 residues. V lost 3 bases, J lost 1 base, and 6 bases lay in between. Germline V gene sequence: CDR1 KGHSH, CDR2 LQKENI. CDR3 sequence: CASSPAQNTEAFF. The DNA for the CDR3 is TGTGCCAGCTCACCCGCCCAGAACACTGAAGCTTTCTTT.

The V and J genes are TRBV19 and TRBJ2-7; unclear D gene. V gave up 3 bases and J gave up 2 bases, with 11 bases separating them. Per germline, CDR1 LNHDA and CDR2 SQIVND (reference sequence). CDR3 length: 14 residues. DNA for the CDR3: TGTGCCAGTAGTATCTCACAGCTAGCCTACGAGCAGTACTTC. Its protein is CASSISQLAYEQYF.

This chain connects TRBV4-3 to TRBJ2-5; D not certain. The CDR3 length is 15 residues. Deletions cut 0 bases from V and 4 bases from J, with 12 bases between. The germline CDR1 and CDR2 sequences are LGHNA and YSLEER. The CDR3 spells CASSQDPRLPETQYF. CDR3 nucleotides: TGCGCCAGCAGCCAAGATCCGAGACTCCCAGAGACCCAGTACTTC.

For this clone: The junction does not match germline at one end; this may be a read error. The chain links TRBV19 to TRBJ2-7; maybe TRBD2 (7 bases). CDR1 is LNHDA and CDR2 is SQIVND in the germline V gene (reference sequence). The length of the CDR3 is 15 residues. This chain's CDR3 is CASSPRGGGSSEQYF. The CDR3 DNA reads as TGTGCCAGTAGTCCACGGGGAGGGGGTTCCTCCGAGCAGTACTTC.

The rearrangement uses TRBV5-4 and TRBJ2-3; D is undetermined. The ends were cut back, 1 base at V and 0 bases at J, with 9 bases in the middle. The germline gives CDR1 SGHNT, CDR2 YYREEE (reference sequence). This CDR3 has 15 amino acids. CDR3 nucleotide sequence: TGTGCCAGCAGCTTGTCAACAGCTAGCACAGATACGCAGTATTTT. This gives the protein CASSLSTASTDTQYF.

The rearrangement joins TRBV7-9 to TRBJ1-1; no firm D call. Germline CDR1 is SEHNR and CDR2 is FQNEAQ (reference sequence). The CDR3 consists of 13 residues. V lost 5 bases, J lost 11 bases, and 18 bases lay in between. The CDR3 DNA is TGTGCCAGCAGCACCCTCGACGGCGGGGAGGCTTTCTTT. Its translation is CASSTLDGGEAFF.

The chain joins TRBV11-2 to TRBJ1-2; no clear D. The V end was cut by 1 base, the J end by 4 bases, with 10 bases between. There are 14 residues in the CDR3. Germline V lookup: CDR1 SGHAT, CDR2 FQNNGV. CDR3 sequence (DNA): TGTGCCAGCAGCTTAGCGGCTCAGAGCTATGGCTACACCTTC. Amino acids: CASSLAAQSYGYTF. Looking up the rest from reference TRBV11-2 and TRBJ1-2 gives the full variable domain: EAGVAQSPRYKIIEKRQSVAFWCNPISGHATLYWYQQILGQGPKLLIQFQNNGVVDDSQLPKDRFSAERLKGVDSTLKIQPAKLEDSAVYLCASSLAAQSYGYTFGSGTRLTVV.

This chain joins TRBV5-4 and TRBJ2-7, with D possibly TRBD2 on 6 matching bases. V dropped 2 bases and J dropped 0 bases, with 12 bases sitting between them. The CDR3 has 15 residues. Germline V gene sequence: CDR1 SGHNT, CDR2 YYREEE (reference sequence). CDR3 coding DNA: TGTGCCAGCAGCTTAGGGACTCTTAGCTCCTACGAGCAGTACTTC. Translation: CASSLGTLSSYEQYF.

This clone qualifies as large (0.1 to 1%). This rearrangement joins TRBV6-6 to TRBJ1-2, with D maybe TRBD1 (5 bases). The CDR3 extends over 14 amino acids. The V and J ends lost 8 bases and 3 bases respectively, with 16 bases between them. The germline gives CDR1 MNHNY, CDR2 SVGAGI (reference sequence). This CDR3 is CASGPDGGYYGYTF. CDR3 nucleotide sequence: TGTGCCAGCGGGCCCGACGGGGGATACTATGGCTACACCTTC.

The CDR3 DNA is TGTGCCAGCATCTCTTGGGGGGCCGGGGCCAATGAGCAGTTCTTC. Its protein is CASISWGAGANEQFF. V usage is TRBV7-9 and J usage is TRBJ2-1; perhaps D is TRBD1 or TRBD2 (6 bases each). This CDR3 contains 15 residues. Trimming shortened V by 7 bases and J by 6 bases, and 19 bases separated the two germline ends. Germline CDR1 reads SEHNR; CDR2 reads FQNEAQ (reference sequence). Filled out from reference TRBV7-9 and TRBJ2-1, the complete variable domain reads DTGVSQNPRHKITKRGQNVTFRCDPISEHNRLYWYRQTLGQGPEFLTYFQNEAQLEKSRLLSDRFSAERPKGSFSTLEIQRTEQGDSAMYLCASISWGAGANEQFFGPGTRLTVL.

The chain is built from TRBV29-1 and TRBJ1-2, with 9 bases identical to TRBD1. The CDR3 is 15 residues long. CDR1 is SQVTM and CDR2 is ANQGSEA in the germline V gene. Trimming removed 6 bases from V and 5 bases from J; junction bases left unmatched: 13. CDR3 in DNA: TGCAGCGTCACCGGAGGACAGGGGAGGGGGTATGGCTACACCTTC. This codes for CSVTGGQGRGYGYTF.

This clone was detected only once. The chain carries TRBV5-5 and TRBJ1-4, with 7 bases matching TRBD1. The V gene's germline CDR1 is SGHKS and CDR2 YYEKEE (reference sequence). With V trimmed by 4 bases and J by 6 bases, 6 bases remained unmatched. The CDR3 loop spans 14 amino acids. The CDR3 region is CASSPQGGDEKLFF. As DNA, the CDR3 is TGTGCCAGCAGCCCCCAGGGGGGTGATGAAAAACTGTTTTTT.

This chain uses TRBV7-9 with TRBJ2-1; 11 bases are shared with TRBD2. The CDR3 is 18 amino acids. From germline, CDR1 is SEHNR and CDR2 FQNEAQ (reference sequence). The V segment lost 2 bases and the J segment 7 bases; nucleotides outside the gene matches: 13. The CDR3 DNA is TGTGCCAGCAGCTTACCTCCACGATTAGCGGGGGGGCGGAATGAGCAGTTCTTC. Its translation: CASSLPPRLAGGRNEQFF.

About this clone itself: One junction end does not reproduce the germline sequence, and a read error may be involved. The V call is TRBV5-4, the J call TRBJ1-1, with no clear D. The CDR3 is made up of 14 amino acids. CDR1 is SGHNT and CDR2 is YYREEE in the germline V gene (reference sequence). CDR3 protein: CASSQLGWDTEAFF. Written as DNA, the CDR3 is TGCGCCAGCAGCCAACTTGGCTGGGACACTGAAGCTTTCTTT. Supplemented by reference TRBV5-4 and TRBJ1-1, the full variable domain reads ETGVTQSPTHLIKTRGQQVTLRCSSQSGHNTVSWYQQALGQGPQFIFQYYREEENGRGNFPPRFSGLQFPNYSSELNVNALELDDSALYLCASSQLGWDTEAFFGQGTRLTVV.

The chain carries TRBV5-4 and TRBJ2-7, with D hard to call. The V gene lost 2 bases and the J gene lost 0 bases, with 9 bases spanning the gap. This CDR3 region has 14 residues. Germline assignment: CDR1 SGHNT and CDR2 YYREEE (reference sequence). CDR3 sequence reads: CASSFDTSSYEQYF. The CDR3 nucleotides read TGTGCCAGCAGCTTCGACACCAGCTCCTACGAGCAGTACTTC.

This clone was seen a single time. CDR3 in amino acids: CASSLMDSSNQPQHF. Written as DNA, the CDR3 is TGTGCCAGCAGCTTAATGGACAGCAGCAATCAGCCCCAGCATTTT. V is TRBV7-8 and J is TRBJ1-5; a possible D gene is TRBD1 (6 bases). Looked up from germline, CDR1 is SGHVS and CDR2 is FQNEAQ. The CDR3 loop spans 15 amino acids. Trimming pared 2 bases from V and 1 base from J, leaving 9 bases between. Based on the CDR3 plus reference TRBV7-8 and TRBJ1-5, the full variable domain is GAGVSQSPRYKVAKRGQDVALRCDPISGHVSLFWYQQALGQGPEFLTYFQNEAQLDKSGLPSDRFFAERPEGSVSTLKIQRTQQEDSAVYLCASSLMDSSNQPQHFGDGTRLSIL.